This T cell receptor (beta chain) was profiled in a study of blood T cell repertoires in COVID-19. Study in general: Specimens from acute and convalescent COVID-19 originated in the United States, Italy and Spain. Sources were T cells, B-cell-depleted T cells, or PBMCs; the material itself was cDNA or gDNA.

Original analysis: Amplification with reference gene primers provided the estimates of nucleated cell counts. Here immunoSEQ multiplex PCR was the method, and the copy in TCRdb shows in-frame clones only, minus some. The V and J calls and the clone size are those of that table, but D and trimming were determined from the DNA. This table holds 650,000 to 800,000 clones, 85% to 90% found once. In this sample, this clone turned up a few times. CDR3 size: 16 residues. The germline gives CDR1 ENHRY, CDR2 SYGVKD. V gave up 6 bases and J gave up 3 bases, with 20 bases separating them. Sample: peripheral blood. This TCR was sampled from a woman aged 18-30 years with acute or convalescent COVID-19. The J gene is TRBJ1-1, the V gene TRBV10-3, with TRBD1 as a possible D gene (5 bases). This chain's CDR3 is CAIRKARWGGDTEAFF. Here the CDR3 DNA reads TGTGCCATCAGGAAGGCCCGATGGGGAGGGGACACTGAAGCTTTCTTT.